The T cell receptor (beta chain) described here comes from a study of T cells in Graves' hyperthyroidism and ophthalmopathy. This clonotype has at least ten counts. RNA transcripts served as the template for amplifying TCR beta CDR3 regions. In the first-round RT-PCR of the TCR CDR3, the HTBI primer set was used. TCRdb re-called the multiplex PCR reads through MiXCR, storing one row per CDR3 protein. This sample has more than 600,000 distinct CDR3 sequences, with over 15% found just once. No progression to ophthalmopathy during 18 months of follow-up defined stable disease. V lost 4 bases to trimming and J lost 4 bases; unmatched junction nucleotides: 10. This CDR3 spans 16 amino acids. Per germline, CDR1 SGHNT and CDR2 YENEEA.

The chain couples TRBV11-3 to TRBJ2-3, with 8 bases that match TRBD2. This TCR was sampled from a man aged 18 to 35 with Graves' hyperthyroidism. The sequenced material came from blood. The CDR3 region is CASSSGERESPDTQYF. The CDR3 region has the DNA TGTGCCAGCAGCTCGGGCGAGCGGGAGTCCCCAGATACGCAGTATTTT.